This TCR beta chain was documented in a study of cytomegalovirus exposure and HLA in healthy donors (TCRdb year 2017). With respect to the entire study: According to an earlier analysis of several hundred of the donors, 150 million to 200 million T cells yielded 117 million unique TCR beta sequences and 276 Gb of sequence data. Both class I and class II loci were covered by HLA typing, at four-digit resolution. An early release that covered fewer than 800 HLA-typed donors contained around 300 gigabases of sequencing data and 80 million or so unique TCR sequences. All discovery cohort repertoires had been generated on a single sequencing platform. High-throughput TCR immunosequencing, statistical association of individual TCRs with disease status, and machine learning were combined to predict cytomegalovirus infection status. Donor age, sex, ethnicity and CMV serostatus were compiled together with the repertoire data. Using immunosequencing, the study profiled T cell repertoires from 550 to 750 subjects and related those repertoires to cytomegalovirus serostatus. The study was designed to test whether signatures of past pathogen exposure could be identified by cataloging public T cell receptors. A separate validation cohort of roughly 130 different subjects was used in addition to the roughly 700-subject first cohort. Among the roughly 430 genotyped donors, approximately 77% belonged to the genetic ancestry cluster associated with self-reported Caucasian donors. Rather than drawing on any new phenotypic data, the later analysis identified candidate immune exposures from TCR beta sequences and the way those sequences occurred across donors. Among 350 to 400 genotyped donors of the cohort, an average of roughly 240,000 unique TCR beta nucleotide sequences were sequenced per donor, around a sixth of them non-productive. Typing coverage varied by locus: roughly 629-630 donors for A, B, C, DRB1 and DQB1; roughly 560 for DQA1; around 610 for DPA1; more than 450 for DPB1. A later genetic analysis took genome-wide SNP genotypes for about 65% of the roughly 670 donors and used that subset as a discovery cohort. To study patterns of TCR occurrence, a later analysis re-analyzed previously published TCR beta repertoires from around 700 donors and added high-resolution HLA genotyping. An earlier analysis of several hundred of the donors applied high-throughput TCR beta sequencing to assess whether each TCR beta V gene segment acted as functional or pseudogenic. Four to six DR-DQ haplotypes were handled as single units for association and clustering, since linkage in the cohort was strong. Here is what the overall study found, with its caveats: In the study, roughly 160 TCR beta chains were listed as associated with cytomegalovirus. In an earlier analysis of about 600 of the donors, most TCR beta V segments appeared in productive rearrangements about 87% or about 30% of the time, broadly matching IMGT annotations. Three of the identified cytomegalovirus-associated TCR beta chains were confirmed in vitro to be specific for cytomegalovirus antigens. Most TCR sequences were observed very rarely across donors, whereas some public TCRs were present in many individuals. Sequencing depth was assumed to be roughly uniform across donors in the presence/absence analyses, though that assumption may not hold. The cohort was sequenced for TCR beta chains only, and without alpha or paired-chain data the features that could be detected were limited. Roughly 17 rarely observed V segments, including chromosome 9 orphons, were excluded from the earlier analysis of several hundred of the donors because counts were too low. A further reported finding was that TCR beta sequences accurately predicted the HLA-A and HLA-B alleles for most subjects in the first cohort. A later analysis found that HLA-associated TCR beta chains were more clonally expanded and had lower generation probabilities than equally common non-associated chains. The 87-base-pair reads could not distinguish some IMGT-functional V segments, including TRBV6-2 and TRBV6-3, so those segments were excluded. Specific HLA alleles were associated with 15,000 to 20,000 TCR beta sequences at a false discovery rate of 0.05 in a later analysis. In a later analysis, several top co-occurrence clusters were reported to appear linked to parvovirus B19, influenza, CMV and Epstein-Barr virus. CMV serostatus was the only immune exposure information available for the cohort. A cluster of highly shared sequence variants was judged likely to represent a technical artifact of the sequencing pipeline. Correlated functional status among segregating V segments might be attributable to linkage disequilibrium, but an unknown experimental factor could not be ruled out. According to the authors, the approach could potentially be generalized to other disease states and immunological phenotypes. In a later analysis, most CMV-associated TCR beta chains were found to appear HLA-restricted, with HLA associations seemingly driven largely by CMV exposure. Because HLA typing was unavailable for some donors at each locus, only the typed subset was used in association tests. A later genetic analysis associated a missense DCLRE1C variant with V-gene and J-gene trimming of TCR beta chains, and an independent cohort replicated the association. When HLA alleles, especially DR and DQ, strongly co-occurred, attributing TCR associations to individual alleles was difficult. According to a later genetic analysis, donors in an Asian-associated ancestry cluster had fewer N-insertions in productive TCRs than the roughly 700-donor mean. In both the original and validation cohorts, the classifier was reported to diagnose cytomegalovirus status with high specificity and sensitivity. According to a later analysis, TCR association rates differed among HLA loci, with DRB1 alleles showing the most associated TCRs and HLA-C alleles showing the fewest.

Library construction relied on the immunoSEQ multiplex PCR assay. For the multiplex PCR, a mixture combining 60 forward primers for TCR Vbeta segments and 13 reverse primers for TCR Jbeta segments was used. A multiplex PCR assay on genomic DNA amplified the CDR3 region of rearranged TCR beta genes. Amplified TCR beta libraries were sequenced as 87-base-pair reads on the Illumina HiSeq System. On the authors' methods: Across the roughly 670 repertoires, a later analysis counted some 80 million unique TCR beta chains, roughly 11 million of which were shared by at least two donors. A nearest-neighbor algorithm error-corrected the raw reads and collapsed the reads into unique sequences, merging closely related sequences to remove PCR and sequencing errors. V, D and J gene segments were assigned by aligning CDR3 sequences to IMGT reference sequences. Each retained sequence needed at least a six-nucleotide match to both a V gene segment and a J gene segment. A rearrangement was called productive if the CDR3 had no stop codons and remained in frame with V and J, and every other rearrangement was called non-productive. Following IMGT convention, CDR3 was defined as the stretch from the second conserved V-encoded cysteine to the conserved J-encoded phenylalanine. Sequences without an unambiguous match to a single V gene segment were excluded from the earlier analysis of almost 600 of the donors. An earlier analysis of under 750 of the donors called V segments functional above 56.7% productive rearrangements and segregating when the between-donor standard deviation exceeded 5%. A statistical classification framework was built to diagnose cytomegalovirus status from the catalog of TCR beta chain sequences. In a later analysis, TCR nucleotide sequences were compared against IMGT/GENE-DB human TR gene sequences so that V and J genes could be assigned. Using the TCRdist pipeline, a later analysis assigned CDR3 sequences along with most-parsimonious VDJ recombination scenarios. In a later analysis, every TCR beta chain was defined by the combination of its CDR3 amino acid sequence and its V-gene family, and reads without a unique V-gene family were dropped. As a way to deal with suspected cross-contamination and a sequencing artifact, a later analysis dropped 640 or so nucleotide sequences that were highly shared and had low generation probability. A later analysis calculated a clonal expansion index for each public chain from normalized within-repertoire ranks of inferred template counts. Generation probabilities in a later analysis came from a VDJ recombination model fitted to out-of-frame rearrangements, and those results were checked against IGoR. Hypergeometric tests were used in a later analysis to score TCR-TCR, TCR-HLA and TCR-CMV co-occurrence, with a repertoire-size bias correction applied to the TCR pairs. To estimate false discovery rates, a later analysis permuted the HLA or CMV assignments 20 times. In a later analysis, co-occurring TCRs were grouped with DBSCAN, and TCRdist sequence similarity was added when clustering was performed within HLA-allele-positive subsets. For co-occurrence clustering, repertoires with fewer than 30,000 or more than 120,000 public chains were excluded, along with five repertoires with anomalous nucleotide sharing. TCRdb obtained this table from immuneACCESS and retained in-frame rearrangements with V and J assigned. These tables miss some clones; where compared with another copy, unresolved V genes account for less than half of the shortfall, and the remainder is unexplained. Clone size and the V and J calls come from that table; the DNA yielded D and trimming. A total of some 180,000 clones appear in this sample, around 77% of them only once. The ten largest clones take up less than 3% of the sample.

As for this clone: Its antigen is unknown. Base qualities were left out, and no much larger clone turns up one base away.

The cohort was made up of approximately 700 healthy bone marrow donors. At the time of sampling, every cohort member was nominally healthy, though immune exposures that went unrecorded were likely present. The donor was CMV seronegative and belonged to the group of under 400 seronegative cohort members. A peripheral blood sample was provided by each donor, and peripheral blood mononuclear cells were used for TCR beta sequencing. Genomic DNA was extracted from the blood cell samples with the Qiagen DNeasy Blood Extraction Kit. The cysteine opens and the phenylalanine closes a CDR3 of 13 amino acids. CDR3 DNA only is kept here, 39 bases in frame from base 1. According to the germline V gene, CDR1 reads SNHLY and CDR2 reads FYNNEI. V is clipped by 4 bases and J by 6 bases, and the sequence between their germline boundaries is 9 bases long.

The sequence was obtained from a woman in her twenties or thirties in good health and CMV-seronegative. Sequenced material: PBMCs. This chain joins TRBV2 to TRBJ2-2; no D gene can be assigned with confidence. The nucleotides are TGTGCCAGCAGTGGCGCTTTTCCCGGGGAGCTGTTTTTT. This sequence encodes CASSGAFPGELFF. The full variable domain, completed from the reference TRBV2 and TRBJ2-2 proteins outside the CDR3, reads EPEVTQTPSHQVTQMGQEVILRCVPISNHLYFYWYRQILGQKVEFLVSFYNNEISEKSEIFDDQFSVERPDGSNFTLKIRSTKLEDSAMYFCASSGAFPGELFFGEGSRLTVL.